The present entry profiles one T cell receptor beta chain with its context. What it binds is unknown. Graft tissue was processed to release intraepithelial and lamina propria lymphocytes. The data stem from a study of graft-versus-host responses after intestinal transplantation. Looking at the study overall: Those transplanted obtained multivisceral, liver-intestinal, or isolated intestinal grafts. Study outcomes and limitations: The authors found GvH clones in recipient marrow, some appearing first in ileum or blood.

V lost 5 bases, J lost 4 bases, and 20 bases lay in between. From germline, CDR1 is MDHEN and CDR2 SYDVKM. This CDR3 contains 16 residues. The data were produced by immunoSEQ multiplex PCR, yet TCRdb's version contains in-frame clones alone and is incomplete. The sample lists some 17,000 clones, approximately 86% occurring once. This TCR derives from a human patient who received an intestinal transplant, so some T cells may come from the graft donor. Sequenced material: ileum tissue, taken 17 days after transplant. The chain carries TRBV28 and TRBJ2-5; D may be TRBD1 (6 bases). CDR3 DNA sequence: TGTGCCAGCAGTCCCCCTCCAGGGGACCCCCGAGAGACCCAGTACTTC. Amino acids: CASSPPPGDPRETQYF.